Each of the 6 T cell receptor beta chains below was sequenced from the same sample in a study of blood T cell repertoires in COVID-19. Generated by immunoSEQ multiplex PCR, the TCRdb table keeps only in-frame clones and is missing some. The sample lists 240,000 or so clones, approximately 84% occurring once. Sample: peripheral blood. The origin of the receptors is a woman aged 80 or older with acute or convalescent COVID-19.

CDR3 in amino acids: CSASRDSDTQYF. In nucleotides, the CDR3 is TGCAGTGCTAGTAGAGACTCGGATACGCAGTATTTT. The chain carries TRBV20-1 and TRBJ2-3; D ambiguous. Per the germline V gene, CDR1 is DFQATT and CDR2 is SNEGSKA (reference sequence). This CDR3 comprises 12 residues. The V end was cut by 3 bases, the J end by 6 bases, with 10 bases between.

This chain joins TRBV5-5 and TRBJ2-1, with TRBD2 identical over 12 bases. The trim removed 2 bases at V and 9 bases at J, leaving 6 bases unmatched. The CDR3 loop spans 15 amino acids. Per germline, CDR1 SGHKS and CDR2 YYEKEE (reference sequence). CDR3 nucleotide sequence: TGTGCCAGCAGCTTAACTAGCGGGGGGTTTACTGAGCAGTTCTTC. It translates to CASSLTSGGFTEQFF.

This chain connects TRBV6-6 to TRBJ2-4, with TRBD2 matching 11 bases. CDR3 length: 18 amino acids. CDR1 is MNHNY, CDR2 SVGAGI, per germline (reference sequence). With V trimmed by 7 bases and J by 0 bases, 11 bases remained unmatched. The CDR3 nucleotides are TGTGCCAGCATTCGAATAGGGACTAGCGGATTAGCCAAAAACATTCAGTACTTC. Residues: CASIRIGTSGLAKNIQYF.

V usage is TRBV4-2 and J usage is TRBJ2-7, with 12 nucleotides matching TRBD2. CDR3 size: 17 residues. The germline CDR1 and CDR2 sequences are LGHNA and YNFKEQ. Trimming cost V 0 bases and J 6 bases; bases outside gene matches: 9. The CDR3 here is CASSQDELAGGPSEQYF. CDR3 nucleotides: TGTGCCAGCAGCCAAGATGAGCTAGCGGGAGGGCCGTCCGAGCAGTACTTC.

The chain employs TRBV11-2 and TRBJ1-4; tentative D call: TRBD1 (6 bases). Trimming cost V 1 base and J 10 bases, with 16 bases left between them. The CDR3 has 15 amino acids. Germline-derived CDR1 and CDR2 are SGHAT and FQNNGV. The CDR3 sequence: CASSLVGQGRGKLFF. The CDR3 region has the DNA TGTGCCAGCAGCTTAGTCGGCCAGGGGAGGGGAAAACTGTTTTTT.

The rearrangement joins TRBV5-1 to TRBJ2-3, with D hard to call. The CDR3 consists of 12 residues. CDR1 SGHRS and CDR2 YFSETQ come from the germline V gene. The V and J ends lost 2 bases and 3 bases respectively, with 4 bases between them. CDR3 bases: TGCGCCAGCAGCTTCACAACAGATACGCAGTATTTT. Translation: CASSFTTDTQYF.